This TCR beta chain was captured in a study of radiation and T cells in renal cell carcinoma. The protocol was immunoSEQ multiplex PCR, while the TCRdb copy is restricted to in-frame clones and leaves out a portion. The sample consists of about 100,000 clones, about 79% of them appearing once. The ends lost 4 bases at V and 3 bases at J; junction bases unmatched: 9. Per germline, CDR1 MDHEN and CDR2 SYDVKM. The CDR3 runs 15 residues. Specified time point: blood 4 weeks post-SBRT, at nephrectomy. The treatment: 15 Gy SBRT to primary tumor, nephrectomy 4 weeks later. Nephrectomy followed 15 Gy stereotactic body radiation by 4 weeks.

The sample here was blood, taken from a patient whose treatment included radiotherapy and nephrectomy. This clonotype originated in a man in his sixties with renal cell carcinoma. The chain is built from TRBV28 and TRBJ2-7; 7 bases agree with TRBD1. The CDR3: CASSSPPQGVYEQYF. CDR3 nucleotides: TGTGCCAGCAGTTCACCGCCGCAGGGGGTCTACGAGCAGTACTTC.